These 27 T cell receptor beta chains originate from one sample sequenced in a study of radiotherapy plus CTLA-4 blockade in lung cancer. Data came from immunoSEQ multiplex PCR; TCRdb stores just in-frame clones and leaves some out. This table has some 87,000 clones, about 83% appearing once. The specimen was peripheral blood, collected from a patient treated with radiotherapy plus ipilimumab. All receptors derive from a human donor with non-small cell lung cancer that progressed on radiotherapy plus ipilimumab.

The chain employs TRBV28 and TRBJ1-2, with 10 bases fitting TRBD1. CDR3 length equals 14 residues. Trimming cost V 7 bases and J 2 bases; bases outside gene matches: 4. Germline values: CDR1 MDHEN, CDR2 SYDVKM. The CDR3 region is CASNSGQGNYGYTF. The CDR3, as DNA: TGTGCCAGCAATTCGGGACAGGGGAACTATGGCTACACCTTC.

V is TRBV28 and J is TRBJ1-1; D unclear. CDR1 is MDHEN and CDR2 is SYDVKM in the germline V gene. The ends were cut back, 3 bases at V and 6 bases at J, with 14 bases in the middle. The CDR3 loop spans 14 amino acids. The CDR3 sequence: CASSLTPELPEAFF. The CDR3 DNA sequence: TGTGCCAGCAGTTTGACCCCCGAGCTTCCTGAAGCTTTCTTT.

This rearrangement joins TRBV4-3 to TRBJ2-1; D gene ambiguous. Looked up from germline, CDR1 is LGHNA and CDR2 is YSLEER. Deletions cut 4 bases from V and 6 bases from J, with 10 bases between. The CDR3 is 13 residues long. The CDR3 sequence: CASSPHPVNEQFF. DNA of the CDR3: TGCGCCAGCAGCCCACACCCCGTCAATGAGCAGTTCTTC.

This chain joins TRBV2 and TRBJ2-7, with 9 bases identical to TRBD1. CDR1 SNHLY and CDR2 FYNNEI come from the germline V gene. The CDR3 loop spans 15 amino acids. V lost 7 bases to trimming and J lost 2 bases; unmatched junction nucleotides: 9. CDR3 DNA sequence: TGTGCCAGCATGGGAGCCGGGACAGGGACCTACGAGCAGTACTTC. Protein sequence: CASMGAGTGTYEQYF.

This clone was seen only once. The chain joins TRBV7-6 to TRBJ2-2; D gene uncertain. CDR1 SGHVS and CDR2 FNYEAQ come from the germline V gene. The CDR3 is 14 amino acids. The V end lost 2 bases, the J end lost 1 base, and 5 bases lay between the germline ends. CDR3 in amino acids: CASSLPGNTGELFF. CDR3 nucleotides: TGTGCCAGCAGCTTACCAGGGAACACCGGGGAGCTGTTTTTT.

In its sample, this clone was seen once. The CDR3 region is CAISESRMGRDADTQYF. DNA of the CDR3: TGTGCCATCAGTGAGTCTAGGATGGGCAGGGATGCAGATACGCAGTATTTT. The V gene is TRBV10-3, the J gene TRBJ2-3; tentatively, D is TRBD1 (5 bases). The CDR3 totals 17 residues. Germline values: CDR1 ENHRY, CDR2 SYGVKD. Trimming stripped 0 bases from V and 4 bases from J, with 17 bases between.

This clone was seen a handful of times. The chain carries TRBV18 and TRBJ1-1; 8 bases agree with TRBD1. V lost 3 bases, J lost 5 bases, and 8 bases stayed unmatched. The CDR3 covers 15 residues. The germline V gene encodes CDR1 KGHSH and CDR2 LQKENI. This CDR3 reads CASSPAGGEWTEAFF. DNA of the CDR3: TGTGCCAGCTCACCCGCAGGGGGCGAATGGACTGAAGCTTTCTTT. Combining the CDR3 with reference TRBV18 and TRBJ1-1 gives the whole variable domain NAGVMQNPRHLVRRRGQEARLRCSPMKGHSHVYWYRQLPEEGLKFMVYLQKENIIDESGMPKERFSAEFPKEGPSILRIQQVVRGDSAAYFCASSPAGGEWTEAFFGQGTRLTVV.

This sequence joins TRBV21-1 and TRBJ2-2; the table's TRBD2 call for D was not verified on the DNA. TRBV21-1 constitutes a pseudogene. The CDR3 loop spans 14 amino acids. CDR3: CARTRGKNTGELFF. The CDR3 DNA reads TGTGCCAGGACTCGGGGGAAGAACACCGGGGAGCTGTTTTTT.

J is TRBJ2-6 and V is TRBV29-1; no reliable D call. Germline V gene lookup returns CDR1 SQVTM and CDR2 ANQGSEA. CDR3 length: 16 amino acids. V was trimmed by 5 bases and J by 2 bases, leaving 16 bases between them. The CDR3 loop reads CSVRAPSRPGANVLTF. The CDR3 DNA reads as TGCAGCGTTCGGGCCCCATCCCGTCCTGGGGCCAACGTCCTGACTTTC.

This clone has more than one count but fewer than ten. Other DNA sequences in the same sample also yield this CDR3. The chain carries TRBV2 and TRBJ2-7; D might be TRBD1 or TRBD2, each matching 7 bases. Looked up from germline, CDR1 is SNHLY and CDR2 is FYNNEI. V was shortened by 8 bases and J by 9 bases, with 17 bases between the two germline ends. The CDR3 has 12 amino acids. As DNA, the CDR3 is TGTGCCAGCCGGAGGGGGGAGGGGGCGCAGTACTTC. It translates to CASRRGEGAQYF.

The V gene is TRBV4-3, the J gene TRBJ2-7; 7 nucleotides line up with TRBD2. CDR1 and CDR2 from the germline V gene are LGHNA and YSLEER. The J segment lost 4 bases and the V segment lost 0 bases, leaving 6 bases of the junction unmatched. The CDR3 covers 15 residues. The CDR3 nucleotides read TGCGCCAGCAGCCAAGATAGAGCGGGGAGGTACGAGCAGTACTTC. Amino acid sequence: CASSQDRAGRYEQYF.

The rearrangement joins TRBV5-1 to TRBJ1-2; 7 nucleotides agree with TRBD1. The germline gives CDR1 SGHRS, CDR2 YFSETQ. The CDR3 is 13 residues long. V shed 1 base and J 6 bases; nucleotides not matched to a gene: 3. This CDR3 reads CASSLTGVNGYTF. The CDR3 coding sequence is TGCGCCAGCAGCTTGACAGGGGTTAATGGCTACACCTTC.

The CDR3 loop is CASSELASYSYNEQFF. The CDR3 nucleotides are TGTGCCAGCAGTGAACTAGCCTCTTATAGCTACAATGAGCAGTTCTTC. V and J are TRBV2 and TRBJ2-1; possibly TRBD2 for D (5 bases). Germline V gene sequence: CDR1 SNHLY, CDR2 FYNNEI. The CDR3 consists of 16 residues. The V and J ends lost 2 bases and 3 bases respectively, with 14 bases between them. Filled out from reference TRBV2 and TRBJ2-1, the complete variable domain reads EPEVTQTPSHQVTQMGQEVILRCVPISNHLYFYWYRQILGQKVEFLVSFYNNEISEKSEIFDDQFSVERPDGSNFTLKIRSTKLEDSAMYFCASSELASYSYNEQFFGPGTRLTVL.

This chain joins TRBV18 and TRBJ1-1, with D unresolved. The length of the CDR3 is 13 residues. The germline V and J ends were trimmed by 3 bases and 1 base, with 6 bases remaining between them. Germline-derived CDR1 and CDR2 are KGHSH and LQKENI. CDR3 sequence: CASSPDGNTEAFF. In DNA, the CDR3 is TGTGCCAGCTCACCGGACGGGAACACTGAAGCTTTCTTT.

J is TRBJ1-2 and V is TRBV28; possibly TRBD1 for D (6 bases). This CDR3 comprises 14 residues. The V end was cut by 2 bases, the J end by 4 bases, with 11 bases between. The germline CDR1 and CDR2 sequences are MDHEN and SYDVKM. CDR3 loop: CASSLGGGGYGYTF. The DNA for the CDR3 is TGTGCCAGCAGTTTAGGGGGAGGGGGCTATGGCTACACCTTC.

The chain links TRBV6-5 to TRBJ1-2; D remains ambiguous. V lost 5 bases and J lost 6, with 10 bases in between. The CDR3 runs 12 residues. CDR1 MNHEY and CDR2 SVGAGI come from the germline V gene. The CDR3 here is CASSNYRDGYTF. The CDR3 region has the DNA TGTGCCAGCAGTAACTATCGGGATGGCTACACCTTC.

This chain uses TRBV19 with TRBJ2-3; D may be TRBD2 (6 bases). The V end lost 4 bases, the J end lost 1 base, and 12 bases lay between the germline ends. Germline V gives CDR1 LNHDA, CDR2 SQIVND (reference sequence). The CDR3 runs 15 residues. CDR3 nucleotides: TGTGCCAGTAGTAACCTAGCGAGACGCACAGATACGCAGTATTTT. Protein product: CASSNLARRTDTQYF.

CDR3 sequence: CASSWTGVNEKLFF. CDR3 nucleotides: TGTGCCAGCAGCTGGACAGGGGTTAATGAAAAACTGTTTTTT. This chain links TRBV11-2 with TRBJ1-4; the match to TRBD1 covers 9 bases. The CDR3 is 14 amino acids. Germline V gene sequence: CDR1 SGHAT, CDR2 FQNNGV. With V trimmed by 4 bases and J by 4 bases, 1 base remained unmatched. Combining the CDR3 with reference TRBV11-2 and TRBJ1-4 gives the whole variable domain EAGVAQSPRYKIIEKRQSVAFWCNPISGHATLYWYQQILGQGPKLLIQFQNNGVVDDSQLPKDRFSAERLKGVDSTLKIQPAKLEDSAVYLCASSWTGVNEKLFFGSGTQLSVL.

V is TRBV4-2 and J is TRBJ2-5, with 10 nucleotides matching TRBD2. The CDR3 loop spans 19 amino acids. V lost 5 bases, J lost 0 bases, and 15 bases stayed unmatched. Germline-derived CDR1 and CDR2 are LGHNA and YNFKEQ. CDR3 coding DNA: TGTGCCAGCAGCGCGGAAGGGTTAAGGACTAGCGGATACCAAGAGACCCAGTACTTC. Amino acid sequence: CASSAEGLRTSGYQETQYF.

The chain employs TRBV7-8 and TRBJ1-1; D may be TRBD1 (5 bases). The CDR3 runs 13 residues. V lost 5 bases to trimming and J lost 6 bases, with 13 bases between them. Germline CDR1 reads SGHVS; CDR2 reads FQNEAQ. The CDR3 loop is CASSPGTTSEAFF. The CDR3 nucleotides read TGTGCCAGCAGCCCCGGGACCACATCTGAAGCTTTCTTT.

This clone showed up just once. Germline is not matched at one junction end, which may reflect a read error. V gene TRBV28 combines with J gene TRBJ2-7; 8 bases map to TRBD1. CDR3 size: 14 residues. Germline assignment: CDR1 MDHEN and CDR2 SYDVKM. The CDR3 spells CASSLPTGGPPRDF. The CDR3, as DNA: TGTGCCAGCAGTTTACCTACAGGGGGACCCCCTCGGGACTTC.

The V and J genes are TRBV28 and TRBJ2-1; D gene uncertain. Germline values: CDR1 MDHEN, CDR2 SYDVKM. V lost 3 bases and J 3 bases, leaving 12 bases between the germline ends. The CDR3 is 15 amino acids. This chain's CDR3 is CASSLEVTFYNEQFF. The CDR3 region has the DNA TGTGCCAGCAGTTTGGAAGTGACCTTCTACAATGAGCAGTTCTTC.

This chain connects TRBV7-8 to TRBJ1-5; 10 bases are a match to TRBD1. This CDR3 comprises 18 residues. J lost 4 bases, V lost 4 bases, and 13 bases had no gene match. Germline CDR1 is SGHVS and CDR2 is FQNEAQ. The CDR3 DNA sequence: TGTGCCAGCAGCTCCCGGGACAGGGGAGGGATTGGTAATCAGCCCCAGCATTTT. Amino acids: CASSSRDRGGIGNQPQHF.

This chain uses TRBV2 with TRBJ2-1; D is possibly TRBD1 (5 bases). This CDR3 is 14 amino acids long. Per germline, CDR1 SNHLY and CDR2 FYNNEI. V lost 3 bases and J 7 bases, leaving 13 bases between the germline ends. CDR3 amino acids: CASSEGQLGNEQFF. The CDR3 DNA follows: TGTGCCAGCAGTGAGGGGCAGCTGGGTAATGAGCAGTTCTTC.

The chain is built from TRBV20-1 and TRBJ1-4; unclear D gene. This CDR3 comprises 11 residues. The V end was cut by 6 bases, the J end by 8 bases, with 10 bases between. The germline gives CDR1 DFQATT, CDR2 SNEGSKA (reference sequence). CDR3 loop: CSANLGEKLFF. CDR3 coding DNA: TGCAGTGCCAACCTTGGGGAAAAACTGTTTTTT.

The chain uses TRBV6-6 and TRBJ2-5; D is unresolved. V dropped 7 bases and J dropped 1 base, with 13 bases sitting between them. The CDR3 sequence is 14 residues long. CDR1 is MNHNY and CDR2 is SVGAGI in the germline V gene (reference sequence). CDR3 sequence (DNA): TGTGCCAGCACCCTCTCGACCGGCCAAGAGACCCAGTACTTC. Translation: CASTLSTGQETQYF.

This clone was seen just once. The genes are TRBV28 and TRBJ2-5; D is unclear. The J call may be faulty, since TRBJ2-7 better matches the DNA end. The CDR3 is 12 amino acids. Germline assignment: CDR1 MDHEN and CDR2 SYDVKM. The CDR3, as DNA: TGTGCCAGCAGCCTGACTTCCTACGAGCAGTACTTC. Its translation: CASSLTSYEQYF.